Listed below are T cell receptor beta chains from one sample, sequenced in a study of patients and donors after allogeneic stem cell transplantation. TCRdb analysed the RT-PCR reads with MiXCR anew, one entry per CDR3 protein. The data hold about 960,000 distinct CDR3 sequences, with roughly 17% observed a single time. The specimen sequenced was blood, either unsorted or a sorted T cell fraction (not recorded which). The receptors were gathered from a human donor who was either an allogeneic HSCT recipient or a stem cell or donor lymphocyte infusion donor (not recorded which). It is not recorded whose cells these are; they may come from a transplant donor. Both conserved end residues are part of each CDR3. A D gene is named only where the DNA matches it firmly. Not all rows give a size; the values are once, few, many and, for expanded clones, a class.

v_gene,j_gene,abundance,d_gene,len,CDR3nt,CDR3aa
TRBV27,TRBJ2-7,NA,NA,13,TGTGCCAGCAGCGCTCTAGACGACTACGAGCAGTACTTC,CASSALDDYEQYF
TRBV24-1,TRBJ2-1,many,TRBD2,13,TGTGCCACCAGTGAAGGGACTAGCGGGGGACAGTTCTTC,CATSEGTSGGQFF
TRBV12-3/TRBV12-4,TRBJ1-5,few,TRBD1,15,TGTGCCAGCAGCAAGACAGGGGTGAGCAATCAGCCCCAGCATTTT,CASSKTGVSNQPQHF
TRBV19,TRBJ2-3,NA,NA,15,TGTGCCAGTAGTATTAATGGGGGGTTCACAGATACGCAGTATTTT,CASSINGGFTDTQYF
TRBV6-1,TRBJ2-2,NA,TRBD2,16,TGTGCCATCCAAAATTCCGGGGGGACCCGCACCGGGGAGCTGTTTTTT,CAIQNSGGTRTGELFF
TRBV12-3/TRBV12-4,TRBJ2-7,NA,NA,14,TGTGCCAGCAGTTTGCCCGGGTCGATTTACGAGCAGTACTTC,CASSLPGSIYEQYF
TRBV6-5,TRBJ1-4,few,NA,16,TGTGCCAGCAGTTACCGCGGTCCCAGAACTAATGAAAAACTGTTTTTT,CASSYRGPRTNEKLFF
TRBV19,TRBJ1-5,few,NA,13,TGTGCCAGTAGTAGACCAACGGATCAGCCCCAGCATTTT,CASSRPTDQPQHF
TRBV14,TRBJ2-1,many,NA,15,TGTGCCAGCAGCCAAGTGGGGCTAGCCGGCAATGAGCAGTTCTTC,CASSQVGLAGNEQFF
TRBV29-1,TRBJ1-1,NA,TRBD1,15,TGCAGCGGGGGTTGGACAGGGGCTGTAGGCACTGAAGCTTTCTTT,CSGGWTGAVGTEAFF
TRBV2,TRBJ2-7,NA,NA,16,TGTGCCAGCAGTGAAAGTTTTCTTCGTGGCATTTACGAGCAGTACTTC,CASSESFLRGIYEQYF
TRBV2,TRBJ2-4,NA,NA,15,TGTGCCAGCAGTAACAGGTTTTTAGCCAAAAACATTCAGTACTTC,CASSNRFLAKNIQYF
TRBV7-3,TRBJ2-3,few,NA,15,TGTGCCAGCAGTCCGGGTATACCTAGCACAGATACGCAGTATTTT,CASSPGIPSTDTQYF
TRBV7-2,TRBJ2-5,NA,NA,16,TGTGCCAGCAGCTTAGCGAGGTGGGGAGGAAGAGAGACCCAGTACTTC,CASSLARWGGRETQYF
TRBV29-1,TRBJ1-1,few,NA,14,TGCAGCGTAGCAGGGGTGCGGGGCGACACTGAAGCTTTCTTT,CSVAGVRGDTEAFF
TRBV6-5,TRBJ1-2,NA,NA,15,TGTGCCAGCAGTTACTCCTCCCAGTATGGCTATGGCTACACCTTC,CASSYSSQYGYGYTF
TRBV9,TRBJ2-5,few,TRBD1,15,TGTGCCAGCAGCGTAGGGACAGGGGTAGGAAAGACCCAGTACTTC,CASSVGTGVGKTQYF
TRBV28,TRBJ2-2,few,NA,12,TGTGCCAGCAGAACAAGGAGAAGGGAGCTGTTTTTT,CASRTRRRELFF
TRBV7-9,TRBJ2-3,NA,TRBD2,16,TGTGCCAGCAGCTTATTCCTTGCGGGAGTTCAAGATACGCAGTATTTT,CASSLFLAGVQDTQYF
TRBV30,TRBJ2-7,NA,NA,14,TGTGCCTGGAGTGCAGGGGCATCGACGTTCGAGCAGTACTTC,CAWSAGASTFEQYF
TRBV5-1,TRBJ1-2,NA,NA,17,TGCGCCAGCAGCTTGGAAGCCACCCCCTTAGACCGGCATGGCTACACCTTC,CASSLEATPLDRHGYTF
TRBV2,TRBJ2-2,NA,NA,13,TGTGCCAGCAGAATGCGGGGCACCGGGGAGCTGTTTTTT,CASRMRGTGELFF
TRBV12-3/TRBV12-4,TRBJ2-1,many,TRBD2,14,TGTGCCAGCAGTTCGGCGGGGGGAGGGAATGAGCAGTTCTTC,CASSSAGGGNEQFF
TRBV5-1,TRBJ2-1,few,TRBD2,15,TGCGCCAGCAGCCTTAGCGGGGGCCACTACAATGAGCAGTTCTTC,CASSLSGGHYNEQFF
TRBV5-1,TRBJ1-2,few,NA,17,TGCGCCAGCAGCCCCACCGGGGGGGGCGCGAGGAACTATGGCTACACCTTC,CASSPTGGGARNYGYTF
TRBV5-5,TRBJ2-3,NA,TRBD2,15,TGTGCCAGCGGGGGACTAGCGGGACGCACAGATACGCAGTATTTT,CASGGLAGRTDTQYF
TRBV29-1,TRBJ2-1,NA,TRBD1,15,TGCAGCCAACCCGGTGGGACAGGGGTTTCGAATGAGCAGTTCTTC,CSQPGGTGVSNEQFF
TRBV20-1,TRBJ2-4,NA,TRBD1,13,TGCAGTGCAAACCGACAGGGGGCAAACATTCAGTACTTC,CSANRQGANIQYF
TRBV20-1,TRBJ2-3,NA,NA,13,TGCAGTGCTAGGAGGAGTACCCCAGATACGCAGTATTTT,CSARRSTPDTQYF
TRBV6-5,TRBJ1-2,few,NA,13,TGTGCCAGCAGTTCTAACGCCGCCTATGGCTACACCTTC,CASSSNAAYGYTF
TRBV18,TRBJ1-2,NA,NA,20,TGTGCCAGCTCACCCCTGCACATGAAGGGTACAGGGAGCCCTAACTATGGCTACACCTTC,CASSPLHMKGTGSPNYGYTF